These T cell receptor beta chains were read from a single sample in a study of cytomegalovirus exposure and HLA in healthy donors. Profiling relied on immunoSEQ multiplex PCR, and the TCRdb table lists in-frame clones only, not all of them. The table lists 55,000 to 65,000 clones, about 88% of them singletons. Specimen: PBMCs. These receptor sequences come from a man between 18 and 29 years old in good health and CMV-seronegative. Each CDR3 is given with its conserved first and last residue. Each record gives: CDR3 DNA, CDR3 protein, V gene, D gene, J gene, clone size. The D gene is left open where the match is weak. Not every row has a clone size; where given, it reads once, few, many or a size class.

cdr3_nt: TGTGCCAGCAGTGCCGGGTTGGAGACCCAGTACTTC; cdr3_aa: CASSAGLETQYF; v_call: TRBV6-1; d_call: -; j_call: TRBJ2-5; clone_size: -
cdr3_nt: TGTGCCAGCAGCCGATCCCAGGGGTACGAGCAGTACTTC; cdr3_aa: CASSRSQGYEQYF; v_call: TRBV7-6; d_call: -; j_call: TRBJ2-7; clone_size: -
cdr3_nt: TGTGCCAGCAGCCATTCCTACGAGCAGTACTTC; cdr3_aa: CASSHSYEQYF; v_call: TRBV28; d_call: -; j_call: TRBJ2-7; clone_size: -
cdr3_nt: TGTGCCAGCAGCGTAGGTCCGGCGGAGCCCCAGCATTTT; cdr3_aa: CASSVGPAEPQHF; v_call: TRBV9; d_call: -; j_call: TRBJ1-5; clone_size: -
cdr3_nt: TGCGCCAGCAGCCAAGACAGGGGGCTGTCCCCGAAGTACTTC; cdr3_aa: CASSQDRGLSPKYF; v_call: TRBV4-1; d_call: TRBD1; j_call: TRBJ2-7; clone_size: once
cdr3_nt: TGTGCCAGCATTGGGGGCTTGTACAATGAGCAGTTCTTC; cdr3_aa: CASIGGLYNEQFF; v_call: TRBV7-9; d_call: -; j_call: TRBJ2-1; clone_size: -
cdr3_nt: TGTGCCAGCAGCGAGGCCCCTAGCGGGATCAACGAGCAGTACTTC; cdr3_aa: CASSEAPSGINEQYF; v_call: TRBV6-1; d_call: TRBD2; j_call: TRBJ2-7; clone_size: -
cdr3_nt: TGTGCCAGCAAGCGGGAGGGGGGGGGCCAGCCCCAGCATTTT; cdr3_aa: CASKREGGGQPQHF; v_call: TRBV6-1; d_call: -; j_call: TRBJ1-5; clone_size: -
cdr3_nt: TGTGCCATTGCGGGAGGGGCGTCCGGGGAGCTGTTTTTT; cdr3_aa: CAIAGGASGELFF; v_call: TRBV10-3; d_call: TRBD2; j_call: TRBJ2-2; clone_size: few
cdr3_nt: TGTGCTAGCAGCCTAGGGGCGGGGCCGAACACCGGGGAGCTGTTTTTT; cdr3_aa: CASSLGAGPNTGELFF; v_call: TRBV7-7; d_call: -; j_call: TRBJ2-2; clone_size: -